The source of this T cell receptor beta chain is a study of T cell responses to AZD1222 COVID-19 vaccine. Study conclusions and caveats: It was only after the peak T cell response that any repertoires were sampled. Seropositivity was recorded at baseline in only a handful of AZD1222 recipients.

This clone was seen once. Its antigen is not known. Measured with immunoSEQ multiplex PCR; TCRdb has only the in-frame clones, and not every one. There are 100,000 to 150,000 clones in the sample; approximately 88% occur only once, and about 6% lies in the top ten. J lost 3 bases, V lost 6 bases, and 7 bases had no gene match. The V gene's germline CDR1 is LNHDA and CDR2 SQIVND (reference sequence). There are 16 residues in the CDR3. The receptor's source is an adult in good health. The chain joins TRBV19 to TRBJ2-3; 12 nucleotides align to TRBD2. The sequencing here drew on peripheral blood, taken on day 0 of AZD1222 vaccination. The CDR3 sequence is CASRKLAGGPTDTQYF. CDR3 bases: TGTGCCAGTAGGAAGCTAGCGGGAGGGCCAACAGATACGCAGTATTTT. Complete variable domain (other parts from reference TRBV19 and TRBJ2-3): DGGITQSPKYLFRKEGQNVTLSCEQNLNHDAMYWYRQDPGQGLRLIYYSQIVNDFQKGDIAEGYSVSREKKESFPLTVTSAQKNPTAFYLCASRKLAGGPTDTQYFGPGTRLTVL.